Each of the 14 T cell receptor beta chains below was sequenced from the same sample in a study of shared clonotypes between healthy human individuals (dated by TCRdb to the early 2020s). To prepare the library, the immunoSEQ multiplex PCR assay was applied. The table comes from immuneACCESS by way of TCRdb, which keeps in-frame sequences with V and J called. Part of the clones is missing from these tables; in studies checked, under half for an unresolved V gene and the rest for unknown reasons. The sample records approximately 2.1 million clones, about 92% of which are singletons. The top ten hold roughly 0.36% of the sample. The material sequenced was naive CD4+ T cells from PBMCs. The sample's cell subset or site, from its label and the paper: CD45RA+ positively selected. These TCRs come from a man between 18 and 35 years old in good health. Some clones in this sample may be carry-over from other donors' samples.

This clone was detected only once. This chain uses TRBV28 with TRBJ2-5, with D hard to call. The DNA end is a closer match to TRBJ2-7, so the J assignment may be wrong. Germline assignment: CDR1 MDHEN and CDR2 SYDVKM. This CDR3 has 14 amino acids. CDR3 coding DNA: TGTGCCAGCAGTCCCACCGGACGGACCTACGAGCAGTACTTC. As protein: CASSPTGRTYEQYF.

The chain has TRBV7-2 and TRBJ2-1; 7 bases line up with TRBD2. The CDR3 runs 13 residues. Germline CDR1 reads SGHTA; CDR2 reads FQGNSA. After removal of 8 bases from V and 4 bases from J, the junction contained 5 bases not matched to a gene. The CDR3 loop is CASFSGGYNEQFF. The CDR3 DNA reads TGTGCCAGCTTCTCGGGGGGATACAATGAGCAGTTCTTC. The variable domain in full, completed from reference TRBV7-2 and TRBJ2-1, reads GAGVSQSPSNKVTEKGKDVELRCDPISGHTALYWYRQSLGQGLEFLIYFQGNSAPDKSGLPSDRFSAERTGGSVSTLTIQRTQQEDSAVYLCASFSGGYNEQFFGPGTRLTVL.

This sequence joins TRBV2 and TRBJ1-1, with 7 nucleotides matching TRBD1. This CDR3 is built from 13 residues. Germline CDR1 and CDR2: SNHLY and FYNNEI. V lost 4 bases, J lost 5 bases, and 4 bases stayed unmatched. CDR3 sequence (DNA): TGTGCCAGCAGTGCACAGGGGCGAACTGAAGCTTTCTTT. Its protein is CASSAQGRTEAFF.

The rearrangement joins TRBV5-5 to TRBJ2-7; 7 bases map to TRBD1. V trimming: 2 bases; J trimming: 2 bases; junction bases outside the gene matches: 4. Germline V gene lookup returns CDR1 SGHKS and CDR2 YYEKEE (reference sequence). The length of the CDR3 is 14 residues. CDR3 bases: TGTGCCAGCAGCTTAATAACAGGGGCCTACGAGCAGTACTTC. Translated, it gives CASSLITGAYEQYF.

The J gene is TRBJ1-2, the V gene TRBV4-2, with D possibly matching TRBD1 (5 bases). The CDR3 loop spans 16 amino acids. Trimming took off 3 bases at V and 5 bases at J, with 19 bases between the two ends. Per the germline V gene, CDR1 is LGHNA and CDR2 is YNFKEQ. The CDR3 is CASSQGRGALGYGYTF. The CDR3 coding sequence is TGTGCCAGCAGCCAGGGGCGTGGAGCGTTGGGGTATGGCTACACCTTC.

J is TRBJ2-7 and V is TRBV2, with D possibly matching TRBD2 (6 bases). Germline CDR1 and CDR2: SNHLY and FYNNEI. CDR3 length: 14 amino acids. With 8 bases removed from V and 0 bases from J, the gap between germline ends came to 14 bases. The CDR3 loop is CASVRDLTSYEQYF. CDR3 DNA: TGTGCCAGCGTCCGGGACTTAACCTCCTACGAGCAGTACTTC.

The rearrangement links TRBV5-1 to TRBJ1-3; 8 nucleotides match TRBD1. V gave up 4 bases and J gave up 1 base; unmatched junction bases: 7. The V gene's germline CDR1 is SGHRS and CDR2 YFSETQ. This CDR3 has 16 residues. CDR3 DNA sequence: TGCGCCAGCAGCGAGGACAGGGTATCGTCTGGAAACACCATATATTTT. Translated, it gives CASSEDRVSSGNTIYF.

Concerning this clone itself: Within the sample, other DNA sequences also encode this same CDR3. V gene TRBV5-1 combines with J gene TRBJ2-1; tentative D call: TRBD1 (5 bases). The CDR3 length is 13 residues. V gave up 0 bases and J gave up 5 bases, with 6 bases separating them. Per germline, CDR1 SGHRS and CDR2 YFSETQ. Here the CDR3 reads CASSLGGHNEQFF. In nucleotides, the CDR3 is TGCGCCAGCAGCTTGGGGGGCCACAATGAGCAGTTCTTC. Supplemented by reference TRBV5-1 and TRBJ2-1, the full variable domain reads KAGVTQTPRYLIKTRGQQVTLSCSPISGHRSVSWYQQTPGQGLQFLFEYFSETQRNKGNFPGRFSGRQFSNSRSEMNVSTLELGDSALYLCASSLGGHNEQFFGPGTRLTVL.

The rearrangement links TRBV18 to TRBJ1-2; D may be TRBD1 (5 bases). Germline-derived CDR1 and CDR2 are KGHSH and LQKENI. The length of the CDR3 is 14 residues. Trimming stripped 5 bases from V and 2 bases from J, with 12 bases between. DNA of the CDR3: TGTGCCAGCTCAGCCTTCAGGGAAAACTATGGCTACACCTTC. Translated, it gives CASSAFRENYGYTF.

CDR3: CASSPTRTWYTDTQYF. In DNA, the CDR3 is TGTGCCAGCAGCCCAACCCGGACTTGGTACACAGATACGCAGTATTTT. The chain couples TRBV11-2 to TRBJ2-3; possible D gene TRBD2, 5 bases. Trimming shortened V by 5 bases and J by 2 bases, and 17 bases separated the two germline ends. The CDR3 contains 16 residues. From germline, CDR1 is SGHAT and CDR2 FQNNGV.

The J gene is TRBJ2-7, the V gene TRBV6-5; 10 nucleotides match TRBD2. The V and J ends lost 5 bases and 4 bases, in that order; junction bases with no gene match: 5. This CDR3 is 14 amino acids long. Germline V gene sequence: CDR1 MNHEY, CDR2 SVGAGI. In DNA form, the CDR3 reads TGTGCCAGCAGTGTCCTAGCGGGAGCTTACGAGCAGTACTTC. It codes for CASSVLAGAYEQYF.

V usage is TRBV7-2 and J usage is TRBJ2-2; possible D gene TRBD2, 6 bases. This CDR3 has 15 amino acids. Looked up from germline, CDR1 is SGHTA and CDR2 is FQGNSA. Trimming shortened V by 5 bases and J by 0 bases, and 10 bases separated the two germline ends. CDR3: CASSTRGSNTGELFF. CDR3 DNA sequence: TGTGCCAGCAGCACTCGGGGGTCGAACACCGGGGAGCTGTTTTTT. The full variable domain, in which reference TRBV7-2 and TRBJ2-2 provide the parts outside the CDR3, is GAGVSQSPSNKVTEKGKDVELRCDPISGHTALYWYRQSLGQGLEFLIYFQGNSAPDKSGLPSDRFSAERTGGSVSTLTIQRTQQEDSAVYLCASSTRGSNTGELFFGEGSRLTVL.

This clone was counted a few times. The J gene is TRBJ1-2, the V gene TRBV7-9, with a possible D match to TRBD1 (5 bases). CDR1 is SEHNR, CDR2 FQNEAQ, per germline (reference sequence). The CDR3 runs to 14 residues. With 5 bases removed from V and 4 bases from J, the gap between germline ends came to 14 bases. Here the CDR3 reads CASSQGEGSYGYTF. CDR3 DNA sequence: TGTGCCAGCAGCCAAGGGGAGGGGAGCTATGGCTACACCTTC.

The chain employs TRBV28 and TRBJ2-1; possibly TRBD1 or TRBD2 for D (5 bases each). Germline CDR1 is MDHEN and CDR2 is SYDVKM. This CDR3 has 12 amino acids. The V gene lost 6 bases and the J gene lost 10 bases, with 13 bases spanning the gap. The CDR3 here is CASRGEAWEQFF. In DNA form, the CDR3 reads TGTGCCAGCAGGGGGGAAGCCTGGGAGCAGTTCTTC. The entire variable domain, with the rest obtained from reference TRBV28 and TRBJ2-1, is as follows: DVKVTQSSRYLVKRTGEKVFLECVQDMDHENMFWYRQDPGLGLRLIYFSYDVKMKEKGDIPEGYSVSREKKERFSLILESASTNQTSMYLCASRGEAWEQFFGPGTRLTVL.